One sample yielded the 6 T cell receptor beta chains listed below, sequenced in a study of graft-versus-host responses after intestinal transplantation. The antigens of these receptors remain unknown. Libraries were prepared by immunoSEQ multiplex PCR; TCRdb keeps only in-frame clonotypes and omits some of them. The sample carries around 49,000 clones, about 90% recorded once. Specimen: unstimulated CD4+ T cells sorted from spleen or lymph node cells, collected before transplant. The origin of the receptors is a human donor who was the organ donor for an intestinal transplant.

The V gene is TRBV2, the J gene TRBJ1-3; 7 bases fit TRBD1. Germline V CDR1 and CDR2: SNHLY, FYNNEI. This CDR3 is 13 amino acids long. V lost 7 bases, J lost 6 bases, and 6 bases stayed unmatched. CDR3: CASKLRGENTIYF. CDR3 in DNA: TGTGCCAGCAAGCTCAGGGGGGAAAACACCATATATTTT.

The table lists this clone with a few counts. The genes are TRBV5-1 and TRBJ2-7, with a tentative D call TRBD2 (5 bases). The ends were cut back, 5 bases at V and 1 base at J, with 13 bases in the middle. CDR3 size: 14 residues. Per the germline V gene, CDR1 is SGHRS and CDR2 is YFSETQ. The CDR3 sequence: CASSSSDPSYEQYF. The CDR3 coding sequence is TGCGCCAGCAGTAGTAGCGACCCTTCCTACGAGCAGTACTTC.

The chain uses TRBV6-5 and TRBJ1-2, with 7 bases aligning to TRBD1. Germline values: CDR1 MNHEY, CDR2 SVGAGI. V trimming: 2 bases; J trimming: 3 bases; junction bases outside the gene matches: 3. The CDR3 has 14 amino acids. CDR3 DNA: TGTGCCAGCAGTTACGACAGGGAGTACTATGGCTACACCTTC. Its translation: CASSYDREYYGYTF.

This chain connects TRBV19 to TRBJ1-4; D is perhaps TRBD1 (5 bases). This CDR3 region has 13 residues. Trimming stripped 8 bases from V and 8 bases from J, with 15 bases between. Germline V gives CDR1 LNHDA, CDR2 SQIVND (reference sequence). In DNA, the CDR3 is TGTGCCAGTTATCAAGGGGCAGGAGAAAAACTGTTTTTT. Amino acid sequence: CASYQGAGEKLFF. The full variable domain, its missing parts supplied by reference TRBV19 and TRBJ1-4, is DGGITQSPKYLFRKEGQNVTLSCEQNLNHDAMYWYRQDPGQGLRLIYYSQIVNDFQKGDIAEGYSVSREKKESFPLTVTSAQKNPTAFYLCASYQGAGEKLFFGSGTQLSVL.

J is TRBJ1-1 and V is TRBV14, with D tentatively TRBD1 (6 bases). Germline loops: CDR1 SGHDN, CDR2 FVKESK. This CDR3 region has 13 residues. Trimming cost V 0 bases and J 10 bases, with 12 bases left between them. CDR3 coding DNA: TGTGCCAGCAGCCAAGACAGGGGAATAACAGCTTTCTTT. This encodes CASSQDRGITAFF.

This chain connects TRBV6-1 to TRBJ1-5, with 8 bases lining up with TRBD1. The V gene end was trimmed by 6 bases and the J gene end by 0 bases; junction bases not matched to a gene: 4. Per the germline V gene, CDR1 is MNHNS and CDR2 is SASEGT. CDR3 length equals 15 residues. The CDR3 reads CASRPGQVSNQPQHF. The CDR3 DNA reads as TGTGCCAGCAGACCGGGACAGGTTAGCAATCAGCCCCAGCATTTT.